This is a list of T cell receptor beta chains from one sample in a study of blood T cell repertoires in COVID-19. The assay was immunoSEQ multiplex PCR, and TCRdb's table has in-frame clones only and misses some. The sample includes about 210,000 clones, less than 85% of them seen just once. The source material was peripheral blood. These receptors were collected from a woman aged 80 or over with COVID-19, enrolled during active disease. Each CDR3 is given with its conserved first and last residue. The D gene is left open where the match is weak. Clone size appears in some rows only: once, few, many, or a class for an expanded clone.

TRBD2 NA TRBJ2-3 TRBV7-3 TGTGCCAGCAGCTCCGGACTAGCGGGGTCCACAGATACGCAGTATTTT CASSSGLAGSTDTQYF
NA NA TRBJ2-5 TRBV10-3 TGTGCCCCGACAGTTTGGGAGACCCAGTACTTC CAPTVWETQYF
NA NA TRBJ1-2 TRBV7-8 TGTGCCAGCAGCTTAAGGTCAGACTCACCTAACTATGGCTACACCTTC CASSLRSDSPNYGYTF
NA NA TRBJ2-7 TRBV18 TGTGCCAGCTCACCCGCAAGGGGGGGCCACGAGCAGTACTTC CASSPARGGHEQYF
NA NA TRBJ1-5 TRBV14 TGTGCCAGCAGCCAACTTGGGGCGGAACAGCCCCAGCATTTT CASSQLGAEQPQHF
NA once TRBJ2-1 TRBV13 TGTGCCAGCAGCTTAGCGGGAGTGGGCTACAATGAGCAGTTCTTC CASSLAGVGYNEQFF
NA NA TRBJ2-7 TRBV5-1 TGCGCCAGCAGCTTGGGGCCTGGCCAATCCTACGAGCAGTACTTC CASSLGPGQSYEQYF
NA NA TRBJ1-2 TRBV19 TGTGCCAGTACTCGACCGGGAGGCTATGGCTACACCTTC CASTRPGGYGYTF
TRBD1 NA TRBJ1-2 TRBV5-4 TGTGCCAGCAGCTTGGTACAGGGGAGAGGAGCTGGCTATGGCTACACCTTC CASSLVQGRGAGYGYTF
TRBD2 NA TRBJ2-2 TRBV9 TGTGCCAGCAGCCCCGCGGGGGGTGACACCGGGGAGCTGTTTTTT CASSPAGGDTGELFF
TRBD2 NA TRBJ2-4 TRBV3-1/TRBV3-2 TGTGCCAGCAGCCAAGGAGGTAGCGGGTCAATTTCGGCCATTCAGTACTTC CASSQGGSGSISAIQYF
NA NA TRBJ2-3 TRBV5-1 TGCGCCAGCAGCTTGGGCGGGGCCACCACAGATACGCAGTATTTT CASSLGGATTDTQYF
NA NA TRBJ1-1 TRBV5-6 TGTGCCAGCAGCTTGGGACAGTGGAACACTGAAGCTTTCTTT CASSLGQWNTEAFF
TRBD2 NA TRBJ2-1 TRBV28 TGTGCCAGCCGGGGACTAGCGGGAGTAAGCTCCTACAATGAGCAGTTCTTC CASRGLAGVSSYNEQFF
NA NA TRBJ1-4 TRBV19 TGTGCCAGTCGAAACATGGGGGCTGAAAAACTGTTTTTT CASRNMGAEKLFF
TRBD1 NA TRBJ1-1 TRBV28 TGTGCCACGGGTGGGCAGGGGGCCATCCACACTGAAGCTTTCTTT CATGGQGAIHTEAFF
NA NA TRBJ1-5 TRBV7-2 TGTGCCAGCAGTTACGTCGGGGTAATGGGACAGCCCCAGCATTTT CASSYVGVMGQPQHF
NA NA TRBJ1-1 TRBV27 TGTGCCAGCAGTCGGCAGGGGCCGAACACTGAAGCTTTCTTT CASSRQGPNTEAFF
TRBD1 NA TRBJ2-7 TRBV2 TGTGCCAGCAGTCCACCGGGACAGGACGACGAGCAGTACTTC CASSPPGQDDEQYF
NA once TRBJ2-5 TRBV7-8 TGTGCCAGCAGCTTAGCGGTGGTAGATCAAGAGACCCAGTACTTC CASSLAVVDQETQYF
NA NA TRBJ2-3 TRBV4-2 TGTGCCAGCAGCCAAGATAGGTTCGGGATTACGCAGTATTTT CASSQDRFGITQYF
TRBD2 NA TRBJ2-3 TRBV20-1 TGCAGTCCTAGCGGGGTTACGCAGTATTTT CSPSGVTQYF
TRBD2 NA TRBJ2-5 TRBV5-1 TGCGCCAGCAGCTTGTTAGGAGCGGGGGATTGGGAGACCCAGTACTTC CASSLLGAGDWETQYF
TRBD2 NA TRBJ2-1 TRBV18 TGTGCCAGCTCACCACGACGCCTAGCGGGGGTCAATGAGCAGTTCTTC CASSPRRLAGVNEQFF
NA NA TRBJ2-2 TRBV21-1 TGTGCCAGCAGCCCCTCCGCCGGGGAGCTGTTTTTT CASSPSAGELFF
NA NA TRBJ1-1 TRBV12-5 TGTCCCCCCCGACAAATAAACACTGAAGCTTTCTTT CPPRQINTEAFF
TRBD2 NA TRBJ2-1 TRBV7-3 TGTGCCAGCAGCCCGGGACTAGCGGGTTACAATGAGCAGTTCTTC CASSPGLAGYNEQFF
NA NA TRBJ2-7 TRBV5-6 TGTGCCAGCAGCTTGGTAAGGGGAGGCGAGCAGTACTTC CASSLVRGGEQYF
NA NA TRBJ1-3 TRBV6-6 TGTGCCAGCAGTTCCCTACAGGGTACTGGAAACACCATATATTTT CASSSLQGTGNTIYF
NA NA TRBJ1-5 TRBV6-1 TGTGCCAGCAGTGAAGGTGGGGGGGCGCAGCCCCAGCATTTT CASSEGGGAQPQHF
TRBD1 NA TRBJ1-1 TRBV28 TGTGCCAGCAGTTTATGGCACAGGGGGTACACTGAAGCTTTCTTT CASSLWHRGYTEAFF
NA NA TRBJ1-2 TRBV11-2 TGTGCCAGCAGCTTAGACTATTATGGCTACACCTTC CASSLDYYGYTF